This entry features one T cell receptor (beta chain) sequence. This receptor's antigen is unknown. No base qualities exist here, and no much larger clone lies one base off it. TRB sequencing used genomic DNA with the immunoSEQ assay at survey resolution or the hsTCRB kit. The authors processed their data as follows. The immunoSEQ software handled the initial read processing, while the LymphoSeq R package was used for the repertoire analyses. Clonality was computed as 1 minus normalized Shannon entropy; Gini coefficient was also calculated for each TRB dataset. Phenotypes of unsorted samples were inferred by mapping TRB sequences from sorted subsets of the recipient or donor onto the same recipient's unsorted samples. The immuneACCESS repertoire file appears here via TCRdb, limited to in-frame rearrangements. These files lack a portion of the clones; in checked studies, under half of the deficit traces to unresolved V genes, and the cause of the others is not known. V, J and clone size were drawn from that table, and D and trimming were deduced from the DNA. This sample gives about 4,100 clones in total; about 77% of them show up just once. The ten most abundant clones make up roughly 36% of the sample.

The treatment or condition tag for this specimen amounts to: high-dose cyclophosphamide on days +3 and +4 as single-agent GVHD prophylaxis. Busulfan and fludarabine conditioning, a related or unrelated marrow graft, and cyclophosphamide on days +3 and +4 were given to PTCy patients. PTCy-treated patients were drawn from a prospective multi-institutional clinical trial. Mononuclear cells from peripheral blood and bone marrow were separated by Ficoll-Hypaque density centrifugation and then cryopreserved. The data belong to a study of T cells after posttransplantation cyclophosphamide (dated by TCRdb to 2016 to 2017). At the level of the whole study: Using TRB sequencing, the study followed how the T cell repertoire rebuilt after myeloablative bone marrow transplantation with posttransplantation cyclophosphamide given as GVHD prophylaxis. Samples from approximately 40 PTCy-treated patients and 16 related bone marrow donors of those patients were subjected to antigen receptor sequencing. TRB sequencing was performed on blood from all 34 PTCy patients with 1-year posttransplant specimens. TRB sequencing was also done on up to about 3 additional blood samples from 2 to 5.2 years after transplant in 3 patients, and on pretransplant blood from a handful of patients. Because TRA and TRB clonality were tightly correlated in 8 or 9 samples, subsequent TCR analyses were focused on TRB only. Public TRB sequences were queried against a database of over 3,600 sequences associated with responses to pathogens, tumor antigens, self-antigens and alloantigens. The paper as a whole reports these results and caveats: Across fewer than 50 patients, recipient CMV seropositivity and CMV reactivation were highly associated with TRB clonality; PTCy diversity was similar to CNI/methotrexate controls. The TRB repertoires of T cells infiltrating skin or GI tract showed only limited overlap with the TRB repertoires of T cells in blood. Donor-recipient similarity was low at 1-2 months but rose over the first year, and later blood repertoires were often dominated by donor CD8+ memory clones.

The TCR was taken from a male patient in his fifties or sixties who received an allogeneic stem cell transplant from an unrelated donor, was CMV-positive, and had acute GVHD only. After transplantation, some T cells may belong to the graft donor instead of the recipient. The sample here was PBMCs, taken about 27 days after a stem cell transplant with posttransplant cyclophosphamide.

The nucleotides read TGTGCCAGCAGCTTGCTCCAGGGGAACACCGGGGAGCTGTTTTTT. The encoded protein is CASSLLQGNTGELFF. Rearrangement joined TRBV5-4 to TRBJ2-2; TRBD1 is possibly the D segment (5 matching bases). From a lookup of the germline V gene (reference sequence), CDR1 and CDR2 are SGHNT and YYREEE. Spanning cysteine to phenylalanine, the CDR3 consists of 15 amino acids. The entry retains the CDR3 DNA only, 45 bases that are in frame from base 1. V is cut by 1 base and J by 1 base, and the space between the germline ends is 8 bases.